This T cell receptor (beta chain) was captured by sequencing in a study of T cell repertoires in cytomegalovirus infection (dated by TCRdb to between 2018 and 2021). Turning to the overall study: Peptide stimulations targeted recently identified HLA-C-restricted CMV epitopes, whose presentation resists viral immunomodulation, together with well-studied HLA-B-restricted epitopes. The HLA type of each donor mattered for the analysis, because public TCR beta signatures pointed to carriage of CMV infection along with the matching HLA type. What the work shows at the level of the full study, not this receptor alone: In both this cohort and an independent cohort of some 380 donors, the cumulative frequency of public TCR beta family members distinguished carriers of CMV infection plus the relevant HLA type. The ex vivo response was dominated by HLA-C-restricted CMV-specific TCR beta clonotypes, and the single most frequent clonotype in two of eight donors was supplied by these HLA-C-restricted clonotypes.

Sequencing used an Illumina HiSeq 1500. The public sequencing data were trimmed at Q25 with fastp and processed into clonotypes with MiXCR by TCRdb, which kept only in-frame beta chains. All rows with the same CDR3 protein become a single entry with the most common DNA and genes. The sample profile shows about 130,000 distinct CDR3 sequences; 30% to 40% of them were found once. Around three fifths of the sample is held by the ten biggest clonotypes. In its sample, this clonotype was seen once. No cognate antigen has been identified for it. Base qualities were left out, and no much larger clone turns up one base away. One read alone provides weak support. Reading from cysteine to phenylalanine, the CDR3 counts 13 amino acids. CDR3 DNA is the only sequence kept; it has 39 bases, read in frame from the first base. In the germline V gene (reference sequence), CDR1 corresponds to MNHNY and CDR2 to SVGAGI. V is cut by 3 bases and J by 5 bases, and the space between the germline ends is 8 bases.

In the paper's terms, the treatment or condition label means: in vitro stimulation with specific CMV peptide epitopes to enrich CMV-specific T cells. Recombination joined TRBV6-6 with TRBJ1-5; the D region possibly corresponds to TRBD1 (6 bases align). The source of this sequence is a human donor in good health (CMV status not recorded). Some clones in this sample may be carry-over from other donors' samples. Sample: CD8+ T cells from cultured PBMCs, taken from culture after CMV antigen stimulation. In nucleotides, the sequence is TGTGCCAGCAGTTATGACAGGTATCAGCCCCAGCATTTT. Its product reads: CASSYDRYQPQHF.